This entry concerns a single T cell receptor (beta chain). At one boundary the junction diverges from the germline segment, which might be a read error. These data belong to a study of control samples from healthy donors and cancer patients. Germline assignment: CDR1 SSHAT and CDR2 FNYEAQ (reference sequence). CDR3 length: 15 amino acids. This table comes from immunoSEQ multiplex PCR, and its TCRdb copy is limited to in-frame clones, with some not included. The sample has about 120,000 clones; about nine tenths are singletons. The gene calls are TRBV7-7 and TRBJ1-4; D gene unclear. Material for sequencing was blood. The origin of this receptor is a man aged 35-49 years in good health. CDR3 in amino acids: CASSPRLSLNEKLFF. The CDR3 DNA follows: TGTGCTAGCAGCCCCCGACTTTCCCTTAATGAAAAACTGTTTTTT.